Listed here are 9 T cell receptor beta chains from one sample, sequenced in a study of T cells in Graves' hyperthyroidism and ophthalmopathy. RNA transcripts served as the template for amplifying TCR beta CDR3 regions. The study used the HTBI primer set for a first-round RT-PCR of the TCR CDR3. TCRdb re-called the multiplex PCR reads through MiXCR, storing one row per CDR3 protein. The data show hundreds of thousands of distinct CDR3 sequences, with approximately 18% seen just once and 16% held by the top ten. Material: blood. These receptors were obtained from a woman between 45 and 65 years old with Graves' hyperthyroidism that later progressed to Graves' ophthalmopathy.

As concerns this clonotype: Given a much more abundant clone one base away, this may be a read error. The chain employs TRBV2 and TRBJ2-2; D is undetermined. The V and J ends lost 11 bases and 0 bases respectively, with 13 bases between them. In germline, CDR1 is SNHLY, CDR2 FYNNEI. The CDR3 spans 14 residues. The CDR3 nucleotides read TGTGCCGGCATCTCGGACGCGAACACCGGGGAGCTGTTTTTT. Translated: CAGISDANTGELFF.

The V gene is TRBV7-3, the J gene TRBJ2-6, with D hard to call. The CDR3 consists of 17 residues. Germline lookup yields CDR1 SGHTA and CDR2 FQGTGA. The V end was cut by 4 bases, the J end by 0 bases, with 13 bases between. The CDR3, as DNA: TGTGCCAGCAGCTCACCAGCCAGGAGCTCTGGGGCCAACGTCCTGACTTTC. Residues: CASSSPARSSGANVLTF.

Concerning this clonotype: This sequence may be a read error, since a much larger clone differs from it by one base. The gene calls are TRBV6-2 or TRBV6-3 and TRBJ1-2; D is ambiguous. The germline CDR1 and CDR2 sequences are MNHEY and SVGEGT. Trimming pared 6 bases from V and 3 bases from J, leaving 23 bases between. The CDR3 contains 17 residues. The CDR3 DNA follows: TGTGCCAGCAGCTTGCAGCGGGCGCCCCTTGATGACTATGGCTACACCTTC. It translates to CASSLQRAPLDDYGYTF.

The V gene is TRBV6-4, the J gene TRBJ1-6; TRBD1 matches at 10 bases. This CDR3 region has 15 residues. Per the germline V gene, CDR1 is MRHNA and CDR2 is SNTAGT. V lost 7 bases and J lost 7; bases outside the gene matches: 7. CDR3 loop: CASTDPGQGNSPLHF. For the CDR3, the DNA is TGTGCCAGCACCGACCCGGGACAGGGGAATTCACCCCTCCACTTT.

V and J are TRBV6-1 and TRBJ1-5; D gene unclear. The ends were cut back, 6 bases at V and 4 bases at J, with 16 bases in the middle. The CDR3 runs to 15 residues. CDR1 and CDR2 from the germline V gene are MNHNS and SASEGT. The CDR3 loop reads CASSPTFIPNQPQHF. The CDR3 region has the DNA TGTGCCAGCAGCCCCACCTTTATCCCGAATCAGCCCCAGCATTTT.

The chain carries TRBV9 and TRBJ1-3, with 8 bases that match TRBD1. The CDR3 runs to 17 residues. The germline CDR1 and CDR2 sequences are SGDLS and YYNGEE. V dropped 0 bases and J dropped 4; count of bases not matched to a gene: 9. The CDR3 region has the DNA TGTGCCAGCAGCGTAGTTAGCCAGGGGGCGACAGGAAACACCATATATTTT. Protein: CASSVVSQGATGNTIYF.

The chain recombines TRBV3-1 with TRBJ1-6, with 8 bases fitting TRBD1. Germline CDR1 and CDR2: LGHDT and YNNKEL (reference sequence). CDR3 length equals 16 residues. Losses at the gene ends were 5 bases for V and 2 bases for J; bases not matched to a gene: 5. CDR3 residues: CASSVQTGAYNSPLHF. The CDR3 bases are TGTGCCAGCAGCGTACAGACAGGGGCCTATAATTCACCCCTCCACTTT.

In its sample, this clonotype was seen many times. The chain carries TRBV7-8 and TRBJ1-2; D gene ambiguous. The V end lost 5 bases, the J end lost 6 bases, and 13 bases lay between the germline ends. Germline V CDR1 and CDR2: SGHVS, FQNEAQ. CDR3 length: 13 amino acids. CDR3 sequence: CASSARALNGYTF. DNA of the CDR3: TGTGCCAGCAGCGCAAGGGCTCTGAATGGCTACACCTTC.

This clonotype occurred many times. The rearrangement uses TRBV20-1 and TRBJ1-4, with D unclear. Germline CDR1 DFQATT, CDR2 SNEGSKA (reference sequence). V lost 0 bases and J 4 bases, leaving 12 bases between the germline ends. The CDR3 extends over 15 amino acids. CDR3 bases: TGCAGTGCTAGAGATCAGCGACGGGATAATGAAAAACTGTTTTTT. It translates to CSARDQRRDNEKLFF.